This paragraph covers one T cell receptor beta chain sequence. Germline CDR1 reads SGHNT; CDR2 reads YYREEE (reference sequence). Trimming removed 8 bases at V and 4 bases at J, with 24 bases between. The CDR3 is 16 residues long. These data belong to a study of cytomegalovirus exposure and HLA in healthy donors. Primers for the PCR totalled 60 Vbeta and 13 Jbeta. Repertoires were generated with immunoSEQ multiplex PCR, while TCRdb's copy carries only in-frame clones and drops some. The table shows approximately 130,000 clones, with 81% occurring only once. The genes are TRBV5-4 and TRBJ1-2; no clear D. The sample consisted of PBMCs. The clonotype comes from a man in his late teens or twenties in good health and CMV-seronegative. CDR3 residues: CASRIVTGDGVYGYTF. CDR3 DNA: TGTGCCAGTCGAATCGTGACCGGAGATGGTGTCTATGGCTACACCTTC.